The sequence of this TCR beta chain was determined in a study of brain metastases from non-small cell lung cancer. Using immunoSEQ multiplex PCR, the repertoire was profiled, and TCRdb retains in-frame clones only, with some absent. Of over 2,000 clones listed, approximately 80% are singletons. The V end was cut by 4 bases, the J end by 1 base, with 8 bases between. Per germline, CDR1 SGHRS and CDR2 YFSETQ. CDR3 length equals 13 residues. This chain connects TRBV5-1 to TRBJ1-1, with D maybe TRBD1 (6 bases). Sequencing was done on a sample of tumor-adjacent normal tissue. The receptor comes from a donor older than 35 with non-small cell lung cancer. Here the CDR3 DNA reads TGCGCCAGCAGCACAGGGACGAACACTGAAGCTTTCTTT. It codes for CASSTGTNTEAFF. Looking up the rest from reference TRBV5-1 and TRBJ1-1 gives the full variable domain: KAGVTQTPRYLIKTRGQQVTLSCSPISGHRSVSWYQQTPGQGLQFLFEYFSETQRNKGNFPGRFSGRQFSNSRSEMNVSTLELGDSALYLCASSTGTNTEAFFGQGTRLTVV.